This is a list of T cell receptor beta chains from one sample in a study of OX40 agonist ivuxolimab in advanced cancers. Measured with immunoSEQ multiplex PCR; TCRdb has only the in-frame clones, and not every one. The profile covers approximately 90,000 clones, with more than 80% appearing a single time and under 2% taken by the ten largest. Sequenced material: CD4+ or CD8+ T cells sorted from blood, taken in a trial of the OX40 agonist ivuxolimab. The receptors stem from an adult with an advanced solid tumor such as melanoma, head and neck, liver or kidney cancer. CDR3s include the opening cysteine and the closing phenylalanine or tryptophan.

v_gene,len,CDR3aa
TRBV4-1,15,CASSPGQDANYGYTF
TRBV23-1,19,CASSHLRGGNRGEDQPQHF
TRBV30,12,CAWTRFLDAYTF
TRBV25-1,14,CASSRTGNGAEAFF
TRBV14,15,CASSQRRAIPYEQYF
TRBV29-1,17,CSVELSPGGAGANVLTF
TRBV6-5,15,CASRHTSGRIYEQYF
TRBV10-1,13,CATYEAYSYEQYF
TRBV2,12,CASSGQGTIQYF
TRBV10-3,12,CAISEASYEQYF
TRBV13,12,CASSLREETQYF
TRBV28,14,CASSSVRPADTQYF
TRBV2,16,CASGVLAGRGYNEQFF
TRBV5-5,15,CASSPPGDPGAEQYF
TRBV7-6,13,CASSLIGEDTQYF
TRBV27,17,CASSLVPRDRVDQPQHF
TRBV27,15,CASSLEGRLGDIQYF
TRBV5-1,14,CASSLGISYNEQFF
TRBV7-8,15,CASSRSGSYQETQYF
TRBV4-1,14,CASSQGLGDNEQFF